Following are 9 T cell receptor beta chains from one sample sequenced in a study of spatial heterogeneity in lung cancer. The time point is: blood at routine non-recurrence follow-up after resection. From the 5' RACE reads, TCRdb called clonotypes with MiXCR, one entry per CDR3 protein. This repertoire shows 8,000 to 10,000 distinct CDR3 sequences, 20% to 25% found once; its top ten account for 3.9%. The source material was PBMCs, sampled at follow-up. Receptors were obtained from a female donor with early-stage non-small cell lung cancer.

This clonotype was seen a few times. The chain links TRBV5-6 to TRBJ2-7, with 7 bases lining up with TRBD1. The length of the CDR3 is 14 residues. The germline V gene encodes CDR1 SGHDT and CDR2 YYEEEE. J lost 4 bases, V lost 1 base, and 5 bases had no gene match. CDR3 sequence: CASSLWDRLYEQYF. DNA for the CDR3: TGTGCCAGCAGCTTGTGGGACAGATTGTACGAGCAGTACTTC.

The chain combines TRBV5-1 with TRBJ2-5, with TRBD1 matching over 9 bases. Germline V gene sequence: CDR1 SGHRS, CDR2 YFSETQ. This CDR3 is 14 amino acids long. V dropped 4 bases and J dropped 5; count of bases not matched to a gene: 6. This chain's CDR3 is CASSRTGGAETQYF. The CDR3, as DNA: TGCGCCAGCAGCCGAACAGGGGGCGCCGAGACCCAGTACTTC.

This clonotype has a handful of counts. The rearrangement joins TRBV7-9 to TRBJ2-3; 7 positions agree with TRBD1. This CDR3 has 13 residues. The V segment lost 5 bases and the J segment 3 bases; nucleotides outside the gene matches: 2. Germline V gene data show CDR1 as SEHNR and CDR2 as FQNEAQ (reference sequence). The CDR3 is CASSGTDTDTQYF. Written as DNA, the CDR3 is TGTGCCAGCAGCGGGACAGATACAGATACGCAGTATTTT.

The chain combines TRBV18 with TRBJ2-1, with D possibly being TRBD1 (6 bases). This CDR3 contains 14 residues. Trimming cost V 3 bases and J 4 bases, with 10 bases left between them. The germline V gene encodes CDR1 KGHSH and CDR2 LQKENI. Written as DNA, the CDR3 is TGTGCCAGCTCACCCCGGACAGATTACAATGAGCAGTTCTTC. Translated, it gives CASSPRTDYNEQFF. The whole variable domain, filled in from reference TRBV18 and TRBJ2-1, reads NAGVMQNPRHLVRRRGQEARLRCSPMKGHSHVYWYRQLPEEGLKFMVYLQKENIIDESGMPKERFSAEFPKEGPSILRIQQVVRGDSAAYFCASSPRTDYNEQFFGPGTRLTVL.

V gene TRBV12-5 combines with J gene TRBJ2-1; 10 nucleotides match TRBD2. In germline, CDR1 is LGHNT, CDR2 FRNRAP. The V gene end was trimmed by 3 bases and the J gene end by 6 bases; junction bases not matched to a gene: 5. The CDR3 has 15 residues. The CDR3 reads CASGLGLAVSNEQFF. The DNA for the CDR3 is TGTGCTAGTGGTTTAGGACTAGCGGTCTCCAATGAGCAGTTCTTC.

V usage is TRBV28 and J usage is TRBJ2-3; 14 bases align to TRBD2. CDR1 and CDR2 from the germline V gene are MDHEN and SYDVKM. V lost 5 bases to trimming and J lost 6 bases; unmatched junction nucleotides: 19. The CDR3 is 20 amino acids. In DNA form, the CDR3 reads TGTGCCAGCAGTCCCAGCTACGGACTAGCGGGAGGAAGGCAGGGGGATACGCAGTATTTT. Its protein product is CASSPSYGLAGGRQGDTQYF.

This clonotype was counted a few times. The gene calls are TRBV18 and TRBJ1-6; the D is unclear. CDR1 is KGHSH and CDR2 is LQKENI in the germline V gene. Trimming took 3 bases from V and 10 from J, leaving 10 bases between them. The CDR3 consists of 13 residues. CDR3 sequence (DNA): TGTGCCAGCTCACCCTTCACACCGTCACCCCTCCACTTT. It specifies CASSPFTPSPLHF. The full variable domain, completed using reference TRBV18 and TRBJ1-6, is NAGVMQNPRHLVRRRGQEARLRCSPMKGHSHVYWYRQLPEEGLKFMVYLQKENIIDESGMPKERFSAEFPKEGPSILRIQQVVRGDSAAYFCASSPFTPSPLHFGNGTRLTVT.

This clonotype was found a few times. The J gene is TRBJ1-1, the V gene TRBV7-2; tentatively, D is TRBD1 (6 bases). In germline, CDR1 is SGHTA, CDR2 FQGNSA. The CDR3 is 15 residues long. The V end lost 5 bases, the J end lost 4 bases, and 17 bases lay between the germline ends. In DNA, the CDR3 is TGTGCCAGCAGCCCGAGGGGGGTGGGTGGCACTGAAGCTTTCTTT. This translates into CASSPRGVGGTEAFF. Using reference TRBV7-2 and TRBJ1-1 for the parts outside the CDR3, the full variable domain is GAGVSQSPSNKVTEKGKDVELRCDPISGHTALYWYRQSLGQGLEFLIYFQGNSAPDKSGLPSDRFSAERTGGSVSTLTIQRTQQEDSAVYLCASSPRGVGGTEAFFGQGTRLTVV.

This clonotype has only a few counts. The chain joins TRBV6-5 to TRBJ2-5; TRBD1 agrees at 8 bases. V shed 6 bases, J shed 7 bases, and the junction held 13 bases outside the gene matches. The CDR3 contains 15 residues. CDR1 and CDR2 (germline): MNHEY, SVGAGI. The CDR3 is CASRPMRTGSLTQYF. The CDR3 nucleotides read TGTGCCAGCAGACCTATGAGGACAGGGTCTTTGACCCAGTACTTC.